These 7 T cell receptor beta chains originate from one sample sequenced in a study of blood T cell repertoires in COVID-19. Assay used: immunoSEQ multiplex PCR; TCRdb lists only in-frame clones, some missing. The data hold around 170,000 clones, with about 88% observed a single time. What was sequenced was peripheral blood. These receptors all come from a man between 18 and 35 years old who had recovered from COVID-19.

V usage is TRBV24-1 and J usage is TRBJ2-1; 15 nucleotides line up with TRBD2. The CDR3 loop spans 18 amino acids. From germline, CDR1 is KGHDR and CDR2 SFDVKD. With 4 bases clipped from V and 2 bases from J, the junction kept 5 bases outside the gene matches. CDR3 residues: CATSDSRTSGRAYNEQFF. CDR3 bases: TGTGCCACCAGTGACTCTAGGACTAGCGGGAGGGCCTACAATGAGCAGTTCTTC.

The chain is built from TRBV28 and TRBJ1-2, with 8 bases fitting TRBD1. The J segment lost 5 bases and the V segment lost 7 bases, leaving 9 bases of the junction unmatched. CDR1 is MDHEN and CDR2 is SYDVKM in the germline V gene. CDR3 length: 14 amino acids. For the CDR3, the DNA is TGTGCCAGCACCGGACAGGGCCCCAGGTATGGCTACACCTTC. Translation: CASTGQGPRYGYTF.

The chain combines TRBV7-3 with TRBJ1-6, with a tentative D call TRBD1 (5 bases). This CDR3 region has 14 residues. Per the germline V gene, CDR1 is SGHTA and CDR2 is FQGTGA. V was cut by 5 bases and J by 8 bases, with 13 bases left in between. The CDR3 sequence is CASSPGTAYSPLHF. CDR3 nucleotides: TGTGCCAGCAGCCCCGGGACTGCTTATTCACCCCTCCACTTT. The full variable domain, in which reference TRBV7-3 and TRBJ1-6 provide the parts outside the CDR3, is GAGVSQTPSNKVTEKGKYVELRCDPISGHTALYWYRQSLGQGPEFLIYFQGTGAADDSGLPNDRFFAVRPEGSVSTLKIQRTERGDSAVYLCASSPGTAYSPLHFGNGTRLTVT.

V gene TRBV19 combines with J gene TRBJ2-7; 10 nucleotides agree with TRBD1. The length of the CDR3 is 16 residues. Germline V gene lookup returns CDR1 LNHDA and CDR2 SQIVND (reference sequence). Trimming removed 0 bases from V and 5 bases from J; junction bases left unmatched: 7. CDR3 nucleotide sequence: TGTGCCAGTAGTATAGACGGGACAGGGGTTAGAGACGAGCAGTACTTC. Residues: CASSIDGTGVRDEQYF.

This chain joins TRBV27 and TRBJ1-1; a weak D match, TRBD1 (5 bases). CDR3 length equals 12 residues. Per germline, CDR1 MNHEY and CDR2 SMNVEV (reference sequence). V lost 5 bases, J lost 10 bases, and 14 bases lay in between. In DNA form, the CDR3 reads TGTGCCAGCAGTACAGGCGGAGCCGGAGCTTTCTTT. Translation gives CASSTGGAGAFF.

The V call is TRBV28, the J call TRBJ2-1; the D gene is possibly TRBD2 (5 bases). Germline V CDR1 and CDR2: MDHEN, SYDVKM. Trimming took 3 bases from V and 2 from J, leaving 14 bases between them. The CDR3 has 16 amino acids. CDR3 sequence reads: CASSLSAEPTYNEQFF. The CDR3 coding sequence is TGTGCCAGCAGTTTGTCAGCGGAACCTACCTACAATGAGCAGTTCTTC.

The genes are TRBV28 and TRBJ1-4; D not resolved. The CDR3 has 13 amino acids. Germline values: CDR1 MDHEN, CDR2 SYDVKM. V was shortened by 6 bases and J by 4 bases, with 9 bases between the two germline ends. In DNA form, the CDR3 reads TGTGCCAGCAGCTCCTACAGTAATGAAAAACTGTTTTTT. It codes for CASSSYSNEKLFF.